The 23 T cell receptor beta chains given below trace back to one sample, sequenced in a study of blood T cell repertoires in COVID-19. Some clones are missing from TCRdb's copy, which holds only in-frame ones; the method was immunoSEQ multiplex PCR. The table includes fewer than 450,000 clones, about 90% detected once. The sequenced sample consisted of PBMCs or T cells enriched from blood (not recorded which). The receptors shown here come from a man aged 18 to 35 who had recovered from COVID-19.

V gene TRBV19 combines with J gene TRBJ2-7; D is undetermined. Between the trimmed V and J ends, which lost 3 bases and 0 bases, there was a span of 6 bases. Germline CDR1 and CDR2: LNHDA and SQIVND (reference sequence). This CDR3 has 13 amino acids. CDR3 bases: TGTGCCAGTAGTATCTTATCCTCCTACGAGCAGTACTTC. Translation gives CASSILSSYEQYF.

This clone was seen just once. V is TRBV27 and J is TRBJ2-3; D is possibly TRBD1 (6 bases). The CDR3 loop spans 16 amino acids. Trimming took 6 bases from V and 5 from J, leaving 21 bases between them. Per germline, CDR1 MNHEY and CDR2 SMNVEV (reference sequence). DNA for the CDR3: TGTGCCAGCAGGGATGCCTTCAGGGGCCCTCTAGATACGCAGTATTTT. This translates into CASRDAFRGPLDTQYF.

The CDR3 DNA follows: TGCGCCAGCAGCCAAGGGCAACAGTGGAATGAAAAACTGTTTTTT. It translates to CASSQGQQWNEKLFF. The chain links TRBV4-1 to TRBJ1-4; no clear D gene. Germline V gene sequence: CDR1 MGHRA, CDR2 YSYEKL. Deletions cut 1 base from V and 5 bases from J, with 11 bases between. The CDR3 contains 15 residues.

The chain is built from TRBV11-3 and TRBJ1-2; no firm D call. This CDR3 comprises 16 residues. CDR1 SGHNT and CDR2 YENEEA come from the germline V gene. The V gene lost 2 bases and the J gene lost 0 bases, with 13 bases spanning the gap. As DNA, the CDR3 is TGTGCCAGCAGCTTATTCGTGTCAGACTCTAACTATGGCTACACCTTC. Translation gives CASSLFVSDSNYGYTF. The full variable domain, in which reference TRBV11-3 and TRBJ1-2 provide the parts outside the CDR3, is EAGVVQSPRYKIIEKKQPVAFWCNPISGHNTLYWYLQNLGQGPELLIRYENEEAVDDSQLPKDRFSAERLKGVDSTLKIQPAELGDSAVYLCASSLFVSDSNYGYTFGSGTRLTVV.

The chain recombines TRBV29-1 with TRBJ2-2; TRBD1 might be the D (6 bases). Germline CDR1 is SQVTM and CDR2 is ANQGSEA. CDR3 length equals 13 residues. Trimming pared 5 bases from V and 4 bases from J, leaving 11 bases between. This CDR3 reads CSVMGALTGELFF. The CDR3 nucleotides are TGCAGCGTTATGGGGGCCCTCACCGGGGAGCTGTTTTTT.

The J gene is TRBJ1-1, the V gene TRBV3-1 (or the pseudogene TRBV3-2); D is undetermined. Germline CDR1 is LGHDT and CDR2 is YNNKEL (reference sequence). Trimming pared 3 bases from V and 0 bases from J, leaving 8 bases between. This CDR3 region has 14 residues. CDR3 coding DNA: TGTGCCAGCAGCCACGTTAGCATGAACACTGAAGCTTTCTTT. It encodes CASSHVSMNTEAFF.

The chain combines TRBV6-1 with TRBJ1-6; D unresolved. Trimming removed 3 bases at V and 7 bases at J, with 10 bases between. Per germline, CDR1 MNHNS and CDR2 SASEGT. The CDR3 loop spans 14 amino acids. As DNA, the CDR3 is TGTGCCAGCAGTGATGGCCCTTGGAATTCACCCCTCCACTTT. Translating it yields CASSDGPWNSPLHF.

This chain joins TRBV6-1 and TRBJ1-2; 7 bases agree with TRBD1. CDR1 and CDR2 from the germline V gene are MNHNS and SASEGT. Unmatched junction bases numbered 9, after V lost 2 bases and J lost 0 bases. This CDR3 is 17 amino acids long. The DNA for the CDR3 is TGTGCCAGCAGTGAATTAGCCGGGACAGTAACTAACTATGGCTACACCTTC. Its protein is CASSELAGTVTNYGYTF.

The V and J genes are TRBV6-1 and TRBJ1-5, with a possible D match to TRBD1 (6 bases). The CDR3 extends over 15 amino acids. From germline, CDR1 is MNHNS and CDR2 SASEGT. Between the trimmed V and J ends, which lost 2 bases and 4 bases, there was a span of 12 bases. This CDR3 is CASSESGTKNQPQHF. CDR3 sequence (DNA): TGTGCCAGCAGTGAATCAGGGACAAAAAATCAGCCCCAGCATTTT.

The V and J genes are TRBV10-2 and TRBJ2-7, with 10 bases identical to TRBD1. Trimming removed 0 bases from V and 2 bases from J; junction bases left unmatched: 4. The CDR3 runs 16 residues. Germline V lookup: CDR1 WSHSY, CDR2 SAAADI. This CDR3 reads CASSESRGTGAYEQYF. The CDR3 DNA is TGCGCCAGCAGTGAGTCCAGAGGGACAGGGGCCTACGAGCAGTACTTC.

The genes are TRBV11-2 and TRBJ2-1, with 13 bases that match TRBD2. CDR1 is SGHAT, CDR2 FQNNGV, per germline. V shed 5 bases, J shed 3 bases, and the junction held 4 bases outside the gene matches. This CDR3 is 16 amino acids long. This CDR3 is CASSPGTSGIYNEQFF. The CDR3 nucleotides are TGTGCCAGCAGCCCCGGGACTAGCGGGATCTACAATGAGCAGTTCTTC.

With regard to this clone: A read error is possible here, since a much larger clone lies one base away. In the same sample, other DNA sequences code for this CDR3. The chain links TRBV5-1 to TRBJ2-1; 7 bases match TRBD2. This CDR3 is built from 12 residues. The trim removed 2 bases at V and 7 bases at J, leaving 0 bases unmatched. The germline V gene encodes CDR1 SGHRS and CDR2 YFSETQ. The CDR3 DNA sequence: TGCGCCAGCAGCTTTAGCGGGAATGAGCAGTTCTTC. Its protein product is CASSFSGNEQFF.

J is TRBJ1-2 and V is TRBV5-1, with 8 bases fitting TRBD1. Germline values: CDR1 SGHRS, CDR2 YFSETQ. The junction had 10 bases not matched to a gene; V was cut back by 3 bases and J by 3 bases. This CDR3 is 16 amino acids long. This CDR3 reads CASSSQGAHPDYGYTF. The CDR3 DNA reads TGCGCCAGCAGCTCCCAGGGGGCTCATCCCGACTATGGCTACACCTTC.

This chain joins TRBV5-4 and TRBJ2-7; a weak D match, TRBD1 (6 bases). CDR3 size: 14 residues. The ends were cut back, 0 bases at V and 2 bases at J, with 9 bases in the middle. CDR1 SGHNT and CDR2 YYREEE come from the germline V gene (reference sequence). CDR3 bases: TGTGCCAGCAGCTTGGGGACAGAGACCTACGAGCAGTACTTC. Translation: CASSLGTETYEQYF.

DNA of the CDR3: TGTGCCAGCAGCGTAGACATACAGGGCTACACCTTC. It encodes CASSVDIQGYTF. The chain joins TRBV7-9 to TRBJ1-2, with unresolved D. The CDR3 spans 12 residues. Deletions cut 5 bases from V and 8 bases from J, with 12 bases between. Germline CDR1 reads SEHNR; CDR2 reads FQNEAQ (reference sequence).

J is TRBJ2-1 and V is TRBV24-1; 10 nucleotides agree with TRBD2. The CDR3 extends over 18 amino acids. CDR1 and CDR2 from the germline V gene are KGHDR and SFDVKD. V lost 7 bases and J lost 0; bases outside the gene matches: 11. The CDR3 sequence: CATSPGGSGRTSYNEQFF. CDR3 nucleotide sequence: TGTGCCACCAGCCCCGGGGGTAGCGGGAGGACCTCCTACAATGAGCAGTTCTTC.

This clone came up once. The chain couples TRBV7-2 to TRBJ1-2, with 7 positions matching TRBD1. After removal of 5 bases from V and 8 bases from J, the junction contained 11 bases not matched to a gene. Germline CDR1 reads SGHTA; CDR2 reads FQGNSA. CDR3 length: 14 residues. CDR3 sequence: CASSPLLTGHGYTF. The CDR3 nucleotides read TGTGCCAGCAGCCCCCTCCTGACAGGGCACGGCTACACCTTC.

The chain has TRBV7-9 and TRBJ1-1; 10 bases agree with TRBD1. This CDR3 has 13 amino acids. Germline V gene data show CDR1 as SEHNR and CDR2 as FQNEAQ (reference sequence). The trim removed 5 bases at V and 7 bases at J, leaving 4 bases unmatched. CDR3 nucleotides: TGTGCCAGCAGCCCAGGACAGGGGGTTGAAGCTTTCTTT. Its protein product is CASSPGQGVEAFF. The entire variable domain, with the rest obtained from reference TRBV7-9 and TRBJ1-1, is as follows: DTGVSQNPRHKITKRGQNVTFRCDPISEHNRLYWYRQTLGQGPEFLTYFQNEAQLEKSRLLSDRFSAERPKGSFSTLEIQRTEQGDSAMYLCASSPGQGVEAFFGQGTRLTVV.

This chain joins TRBV5-1 and TRBJ1-6, with a weak D call TRBD1 (5 bases). This CDR3 region has 16 residues. Germline CDR1 and CDR2: SGHRS and YFSETQ. The V gene lost 0 bases and the J gene lost 3 bases, with 10 bases spanning the gap. CDR3 sequence: CASSLDPGIYNSPLHF. The CDR3 bases are TGCGCCAGCAGCTTGGACCCAGGGATCTATAATTCACCCCTCCACTTT.

V gene TRBV7-2 combines with J gene TRBJ2-1; 9 bases are a match to TRBD2. The CDR3 contains 16 residues. Trimming removed 5 bases from V and 5 bases from J; junction bases left unmatched: 10. CDR1 SGHTA and CDR2 FQGNSA come from the germline V gene. The CDR3 here is CASSLRRGGFHNEQFF. As DNA, the CDR3 is TGTGCCAGCAGCCTACGGCGGGGGGGCTTCCACAATGAGCAGTTCTTC.

The chain is built from TRBV18 and TRBJ2-1; 12 nucleotides line up with TRBD2. Germline assignment: CDR1 KGHSH and CDR2 LQKENI. V shed 2 bases, J shed 3 bases, and the junction held 5 bases outside the gene matches. This CDR3 is built from 17 residues. CDR3 loop: CASSPILAGGHYNEQFF. CDR3 nucleotide sequence: TGTGCCAGCTCACCAATACTAGCGGGAGGCCACTACAATGAGCAGTTCTTC.

The genes are TRBV5-1 and TRBJ1-1, with unresolved D. CDR3 length: 15 residues. Trimming removed 0 bases from V and 4 bases from J, with 13 bases in between. CDR1 and CDR2 from the germline V gene are SGHRS and YFSETQ. CDR3 DNA: TGCGCCAGCAGCTTGGGGGCCTCTTTGGGCACTGAAGCTTTCTTT. Its protein is CASSLGASLGTEAFF. The full variable domain, completed using reference TRBV5-1 and TRBJ1-1, is KAGVTQTPRYLIKTRGQQVTLSCSPISGHRSVSWYQQTPGQGLQFLFEYFSETQRNKGNFPGRFSGRQFSNSRSEMNVSTLELGDSALYLCASSLGASLGTEAFFGQGTRLTVV.

The rearrangement links TRBV5-5 to TRBJ1-1; possibly TRBD1 for D (6 bases). V was trimmed by 3 bases and J by 0 bases, leaving 12 bases between them. Looked up from germline, CDR1 is SGHKS and CDR2 is YYEKEE (reference sequence). The CDR3 consists of 15 residues. The CDR3 sequence is CASSYQTGLNTEAFF. The CDR3 DNA sequence: TGTGCCAGCAGCTATCAGACAGGATTGAACACTGAAGCTTTCTTT.